This TCR beta chain comes out of a study of spatial heterogeneity in lung cancer (dated by TCRdb to between 2019 and 2020). Regarding the research as a whole: More beta-chain than alpha-chain transcripts were consistently detected, likely reflecting higher beta-chain transcript abundance. TCR transcript counts in tumor regions correlated strongly with a T cell transcriptional module score from matched bulk RNA-seq. In the raw uncorrected reads, each unique combination of TCR and UMI appeared more than ten times on average. In non-small cell lung cancer, the study quantitatively compared TCR alpha and beta repertoires across several tumor regions, matched nontumor lung, and blood. TCR repertoire features were related to nonsynonymous mutation counts determined by whole-exome sequencing of tumor tissue. Both alpha and beta chains were TCR-sequenced in samples taken at surgery, namely 220 tumor regions, approximately 63 matched nontumor lung samples and just over 55 PBMC samples. Paper-wide results and their limitations: Confirming at a functional level the hypothesis that regional TCRs recognize regional mutations was considered to require additional single-cell paired TCR alpha and beta sequencing. Counts of ubiquitous and regional expanded TCRs correlated with counts of ubiquitous and regional nonsynonymous mutations, respectively. TCR-seq coverage of tumor T cells was estimated to be only about 6.7% for alpha chains and more than 11% for beta chains. A correlation was observed between the number of expanded intratumoral alpha and beta TCRs and the tumor nonsynonymous mutation count.

Per the publication, the time point label means: sample taken at primary tumor resection. Donors were over 60 patients with early-stage, untreated non-small cell lung cancer from the lung TRACERx cohort. For TCR sequencing, whole RNA was extracted from tumor and nontumor lung tissue, or from cryopreserved PBMC samples, and no cell sorting was done. A patient was chosen for TCR sequencing only when enough RNA was available from at least two tumor regions. A lung pathologist reviewed the tumor and adjacent nontumor lung specimens before the specimens were selected. This clonotype was counted at least ten times. This receptor's antigen is unknown. Base quality data are lacking; no much larger clone is found one base away. Library generation was performed with 5' RACE. Reads for this sample came from a NextSeq 500. To allow correction of PCR and sequencing errors, the TCR library protocol tagged every TCR cDNA molecule with a unique molecular identifier. As for the original processing: TCR identification, UMI-based error correction and CDR3 extraction were performed with Decombinator tools. Expanded TCRs were defined as those above a frequency of 2 per 1,000, corresponding to the top 1% of the tumor frequency distribution. Expanded tumor TCRs statistically deemed absent (corrected P<0.05) from at least one tumor region were classed as regional, and all other expanded tumor TCRs were classed as ubiquitous. Rényi diversity was computed with the R vegan package after subsampling each repertoire 100 times to 5,000 TCRs. To build CDR3 similarity networks, amino acid triplet string-kernel similarity was used, and CDR3s were connected when their pairwise similarity was above 0.82. TCRdb cleaned the public reads at Q25 with fastp, built clones with MiXCR and kept in-frame beta chains. Identical CDR3 proteins give one entry, which carries the most common genes and DNA. These V and J calls originate from TCRdb's pipeline instead of the authors' own analysis. A total of 100,000 to 110,000 distinct CDR3 sequences appear in this sample, 4.4% of them only once. 20% to 25% of the sample lies in the top ten.

From the cysteine up to the phenylalanine, the CDR3 has a length of 15 residues. Only CDR3 DNA is held: 45 bases, read in frame from base 1. V is cut back by 8 bases and J by 3 bases, with 10 bases in the junction unmatched. CDR1 and CDR2, per the germline V gene (reference sequence), are MNHEY and SMNVEV. This specimen consisted of lung tumor tissue, obtained at surgery. This receptor was taken from a male donor with early-stage non-small cell lung cancer. The sequence is built from TRBV27 and TRBJ1-2; TRBD1 matches 9 bases in the middle. The CDR3 is CASPFDRGNHYGYTF. The DNA is TGTGCCAGCCCATTTGACAGGGGGAATCACTATGGCTACACCTTC.